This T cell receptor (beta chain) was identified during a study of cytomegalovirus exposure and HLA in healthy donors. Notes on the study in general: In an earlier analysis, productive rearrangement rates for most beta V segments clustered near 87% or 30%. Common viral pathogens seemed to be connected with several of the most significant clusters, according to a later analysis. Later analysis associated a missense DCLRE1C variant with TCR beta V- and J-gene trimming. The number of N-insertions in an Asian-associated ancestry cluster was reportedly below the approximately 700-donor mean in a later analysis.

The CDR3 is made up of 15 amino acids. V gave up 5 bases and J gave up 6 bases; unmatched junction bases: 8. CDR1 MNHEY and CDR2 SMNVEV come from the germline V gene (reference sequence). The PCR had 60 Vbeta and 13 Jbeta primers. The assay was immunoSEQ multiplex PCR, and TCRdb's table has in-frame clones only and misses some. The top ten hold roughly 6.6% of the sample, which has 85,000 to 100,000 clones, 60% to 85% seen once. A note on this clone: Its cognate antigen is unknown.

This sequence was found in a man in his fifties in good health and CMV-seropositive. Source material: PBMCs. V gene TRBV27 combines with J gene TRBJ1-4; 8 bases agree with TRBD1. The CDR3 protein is CASSPLAGGDEKLFF. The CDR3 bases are TGTGCCAGCAGTCCCCTGGCAGGGGGCGATGAAAAACTGTTTTTT.